The 6 T cell receptor beta chains in this list originate from one sample, sequenced in a study of cytomegalovirus exposure and HLA in healthy donors. Generated by immunoSEQ multiplex PCR, the TCRdb table keeps only in-frame clones and is missing some. The table includes a few hundred thousand clones, about 90% detected once. Sequencing input: PBMCs. The receptors here all came from a woman aged 18-29 years in good health and CMV-seronegative.

V and J are TRBV9 and TRBJ2-7; 11 nucleotides line up with TRBD1. Losses at the gene ends were 4 bases for V and 3 bases for J; bases not matched to a gene: 3. Germline lookup yields CDR1 SGDLS and CDR2 YYNGEE. CDR3 length: 14 amino acids. As DNA, the CDR3 is TGTGCCAGCAGCATGGGACAGGGGGTCTACGAGCAGTACTTC. Protein product: CASSMGQGVYEQYF.

The chain uses TRBV6-6 and TRBJ1-2, with 9 positions matching TRBD1. The CDR3 has 15 amino acids. Germline values: CDR1 MNHNY, CDR2 SVGAGI (reference sequence). V shed 6 bases, J shed 4 bases, and the junction held 9 bases outside the gene matches. The CDR3 reads CASRAEGQGFYGYTF. CDR3 DNA: TGTGCCAGCAGGGCTGAGGGACAGGGATTCTATGGCTACACCTTC.

The chain employs TRBV6-4 and TRBJ2-1, with TRBD2 as a possible D gene (7 bases). CDR3 size: 15 residues. The V gene lost 5 bases and the J gene lost 2 bases, with 13 bases spanning the gap. The germline V gene encodes CDR1 MRHNA and CDR2 SNTAGT. Written as DNA, the CDR3 is TGTGCCAGCAGTTCCGCGGGGGACACCTACAATGAGCAGTTCTTC. Translation gives CASSSAGDTYNEQFF.

The J gene is TRBJ2-7, the V gene TRBV4-1, with D tentatively TRBD2 (7 bases). The germline CDR1 and CDR2 sequences are MGHRA and YSYEKL. This CDR3 is 17 amino acids long. V lost 0 bases to trimming and J lost 0 bases, with 15 bases between them. The CDR3 DNA follows: TGCGCCAGCAGCCAAGATCGGGGGCGGGGGAGCTCCTACGAGCAGTACTTC. Translating gives CASSQDRGRGSSYEQYF.

The chain recombines TRBV7-6 with TRBJ1-1; 9 nucleotides align to TRBD1. This CDR3 has 16 residues. The J segment lost 6 bases and the V segment lost 5 bases, leaving 13 bases of the junction unmatched. In germline, CDR1 is SGHVS, CDR2 FNYEAQ. CDR3 sequence: CASSQRGTGMGAEAFF. CDR3 coding DNA: TGTGCCAGCAGCCAGCGCGGGACAGGGATGGGGGCTGAAGCTTTCTTT.

The chain is built from TRBV25-1 and TRBJ2-7; 7 positions match TRBD1. The CDR3 is 12 amino acids. The V segment lost 10 bases and the J segment 2 bases; nucleotides outside the gene matches: 5. Germline assignment: CDR1 MGHDK and CDR2 SYGVNS. The CDR3, as DNA: TGTGCCACCGCCGACAGGGCCTACGAGCAGTACTTC. Translated: CATADRAYEQYF.